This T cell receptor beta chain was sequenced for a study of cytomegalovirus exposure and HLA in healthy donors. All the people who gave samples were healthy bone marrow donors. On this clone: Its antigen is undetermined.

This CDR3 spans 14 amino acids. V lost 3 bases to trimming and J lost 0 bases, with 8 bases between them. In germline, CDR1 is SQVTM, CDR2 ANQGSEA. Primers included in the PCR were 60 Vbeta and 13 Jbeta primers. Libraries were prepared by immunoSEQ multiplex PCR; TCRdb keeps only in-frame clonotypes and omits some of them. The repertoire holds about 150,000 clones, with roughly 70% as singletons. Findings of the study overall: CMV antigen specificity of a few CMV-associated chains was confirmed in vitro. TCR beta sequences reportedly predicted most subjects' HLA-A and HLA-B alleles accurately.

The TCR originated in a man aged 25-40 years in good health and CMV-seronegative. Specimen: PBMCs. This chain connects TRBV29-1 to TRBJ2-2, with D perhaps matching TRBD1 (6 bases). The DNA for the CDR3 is TGCAGCGTTGAGGGACAAACGAACACCGGGGAGCTGTTTTTT. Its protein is CSVEGQTNTGELFF.